Sequencing of this T cell receptor beta chain was carried out in a study of blood T cell repertoires in COVID-19. Study as a whole: Specimens from acute and convalescent COVID-19 originated in the United States, Italy and Spain.

V lost 4 bases, J lost 7 bases, and 5 bases stayed unmatched. Germline values: CDR1 MDHEN, CDR2 SYDVKM. The CDR3 runs 15 residues. The table lists this clone with a count of one. Per the authors' pipeline: Reference gene primers were amplified, and this amplification served to estimate nucleated cell counts. TCRdb's copy holds only in-frame clones and misses some; the assay was immunoSEQ multiplex PCR. V and J calls and clone size follow that table, whereas D and trimming were derived from the DNA. Of more than 110,000 clones in the sample, about nine tenths were seen once. This TCR derives from a man in his fifties with active or convalescent COVID-19. The rearrangement links TRBV28 to TRBJ2-2, with TRBD2 identical over 11 bases. Sequences were obtained from peripheral blood. CDR3 sequence: CASSSPGTSGGELFF. The CDR3 bases are TGTGCCAGCAGTTCCCCCGGGACTAGCGGCGGGGAGCTGTTTTTT. The full variable domain, in which reference TRBV28 and TRBJ2-2 provide the parts outside the CDR3, is DVKVTQSSRYLVKRTGEKVFLECVQDMDHENMFWYRQDPGLGLRLIYFSYDVKMKEKGDIPEGYSVSREKKERFSLILESASTNQTSMYLCASSSPGTSGGELFFGEGSRLTVL.